There are a few counts of the clone carrying this T cell receptor (beta chain). A TCRbeta library incorporating unique molecular identifiers was prepared. From the PCR reads, TCRdb called clonotypes with MiXCR, one entry per CDR3 protein. The profile shows around 480,000 distinct CDR3 sequences, over 25% of them singletons. V was trimmed by 1 base and J by 2 bases, leaving 9 bases between them. The CDR3 consists of 14 residues. Germline assignment: CDR1 DFQATT and CDR2 SNEGSKA (reference sequence). The data stem from a study of T-cell reconstitution after alpha-beta-depleted transplantation in children.

This rearrangement joins TRBV20-1 to TRBJ1-5; D gene ambiguous. The TCR was taken from a human donor who donated a stem cell graft to a child with aplastic anemia. This material consisted of PBMCs from the stem cell graft donor, taken from the stem cell graft. CDR3: CSARGRGGNQPQHF. CDR3 nucleotides: TGCAGTGCTAGAGGTCGTGGGGGCAATCAGCCCCAGCATTTT.